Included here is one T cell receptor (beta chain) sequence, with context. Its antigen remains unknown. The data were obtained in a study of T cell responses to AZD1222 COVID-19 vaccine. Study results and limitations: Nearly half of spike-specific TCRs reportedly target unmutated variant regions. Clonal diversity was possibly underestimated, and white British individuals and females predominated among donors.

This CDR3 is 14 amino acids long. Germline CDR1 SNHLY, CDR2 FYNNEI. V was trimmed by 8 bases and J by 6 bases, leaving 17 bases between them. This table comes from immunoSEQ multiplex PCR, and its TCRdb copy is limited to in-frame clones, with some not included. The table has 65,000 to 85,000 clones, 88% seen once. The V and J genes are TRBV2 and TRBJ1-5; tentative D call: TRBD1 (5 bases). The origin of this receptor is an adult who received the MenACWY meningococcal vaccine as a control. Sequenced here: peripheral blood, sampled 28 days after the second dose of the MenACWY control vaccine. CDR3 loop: CASESWGGVQPQHF. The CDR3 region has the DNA TGTGCCAGCGAATCATGGGGGGGGGTTCAGCCCCAGCATTTT. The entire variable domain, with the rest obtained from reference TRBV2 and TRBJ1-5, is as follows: EPEVTQTPSHQVTQMGQEVILRCVPISNHLYFYWYRQILGQKVEFLVSFYNNEISEKSEIFDDQFSVERPDGSNFTLKIRSTKLEDSAMYFCASESWGGVQPQHFGDGTRLSIL.